A single sample gave rise to the 15 T cell receptor beta chains below, sequenced in a study of CD8 T cells in ankylosing spondylitis. TCRdb fed the 5' RACE reads into MiXCR, producing one record per CDR3 protein. The repertoire has 200,000 or so distinct CDR3 sequences, roughly 26% of them found once; the top ten carry 5% to 8%. The specimen sequenced was blood, either unsorted or a sorted T cell fraction (not recorded which). The receptors here all came from a male donor with ankylosing spondylitis or in good health (not recorded which).

The rearrangement uses TRBV5-1 and TRBJ2-7, with a tentative D call TRBD2 (7 bases). Trimming removed 0 bases at V and 3 bases at J, with 16 bases between. The CDR3 totals 16 residues. The V gene's germline CDR1 is SGHRS and CDR2 YFSETQ. CDR3 in DNA: TGCGCCAGCAGCTTGGAGGGGGGGTCTCAAGACTACGAGCAGTACTTC. Encoded protein: CASSLEGGSQDYEQYF.

This rearrangement joins TRBV20-1 to TRBJ1-2; possibly TRBD1 for D (6 bases). The V gene's germline CDR1 is DFQATT and CDR2 SNEGSKA (reference sequence). V was clipped by 0 bases and J by 0 bases, with 11 bases between them. The CDR3 sequence is 15 residues long. DNA for the CDR3: TGCAGTGCTAGAGAGGGGGGCGCGTCTAACTATGGCTACACCTTC. Its translation is CSAREGGASNYGYTF.

The chain couples TRBV11-2 to TRBJ2-5; TRBD2 agrees at 10 bases. V dropped 5 bases and J dropped 1; count of bases not matched to a gene: 4. From germline, CDR1 is SGHAT and CDR2 FQNNGV. The CDR3 loop spans 15 amino acids. CDR3 sequence: CASSIRTSGQETQYF. CDR3 coding DNA: TGTGCCAGCAGCATCAGGACTAGCGGCCAAGAGACCCAGTACTTC. The whole variable domain, remainder taken from reference TRBV11-2 and TRBJ2-5, is EAGVAQSPRYKIIEKRQSVAFWCNPISGHATLYWYQQILGQGPKLLIQFQNNGVVDDSQLPKDRFSAERLKGVDSTLKIQPAKLEDSAVYLCASSIRTSGQETQYFGPGTRLLVL.

This clonotype came up a few times. The V call is TRBV30, the J call TRBJ2-2; 7 nucleotides match TRBD2. This CDR3 spans 15 amino acids. V was clipped by 0 bases and J by 4 bases; unmatched bases: 5. CDR1 is GTSNPN and CDR2 is SVGIG in the germline V gene (reference sequence). CDR3 coding DNA: TGTGCCTGGAGTGTACTTCGGGGGGTCACCGGGGAGCTGTTTTTT. It is translated as CAWSVLRGVTGELFF.

J is TRBJ2-1 and V is TRBV5-6, with TRBD2 matching over 9 bases. V shed 4 bases and J 4 bases; nucleotides not matched to a gene: 9. This CDR3 has 16 amino acids. Per the germline V gene, CDR1 is SGHDT and CDR2 is YYEEEE. CDR3 loop: CASSDSPSGVYNEQFF. The CDR3 DNA reads as TGTGCCAGCAGCGACAGTCCTAGCGGGGTGTACAATGAGCAGTTCTTC.

The chain joins TRBV12-3 or TRBV12-4 to TRBJ2-1; TRBD2 agrees at 7 bases. The CDR3 has 14 amino acids. With 6 bases clipped from V and 8 bases from J, the junction kept 10 bases outside the gene matches. The CDR3 sequence is CASSLRGGSYEQFF. CDR3 nucleotides: TGTGCCAGCAGCCTCCGGGGCGGGAGCTATGAGCAGTTCTTC.

The chain is built from TRBV27 and TRBJ1-5; possible D gene TRBD1, 5 bases. Germline assignment: CDR1 MNHEY and CDR2 SMNVEV (reference sequence). The CDR3 spans 16 residues. V shed 5 bases and J shed 3 bases, with 17 bases lying between them. The CDR3 region is CASSPSRQLPNQPQHF. The CDR3, as DNA: TGTGCCAGCAGTCCGTCCCGACAGCTTCCCAATCAGCCCCAGCATTTT.

This clonotype was recorded many times. The chain uses TRBV20-1 and TRBJ2-7; 7 bases map to TRBD1. Trimming at V came to 6 bases and at J to 2 bases, leaving 4 bases not matched to a gene. The CDR3 contains 12 residues. In germline, CDR1 is DFQATT, CDR2 SNEGSKA (reference sequence). The CDR3 DNA follows: TGCAGTGCAGAACAGGGGACCTACGAGCAGTACTTC. Translation: CSAEQGTYEQYF.

Many counts were recorded for this clonotype. The chain is built from TRBV4-1 and TRBJ1-5, with a weak D call TRBD1 (5 bases). The germline V gene encodes CDR1 MGHRA and CDR2 YSYEKL. The CDR3 runs to 14 residues. Trimming shortened V by 1 base and J by 4 bases, and 8 bases separated the two germline ends. The CDR3 region is CASSQAGFNQPQHF. The CDR3 nucleotides are TGCGCCAGCAGCCAAGCAGGGTTTAATCAGCCCCAGCATTTT.

This clonotype was seen ten or more times. The chain carries TRBV2 and TRBJ1-3; 8 bases match TRBD1. This CDR3 has 14 amino acids. The germline V gene has CDR1 SNHLY and CDR2 FYNNEI. V lost 5 bases and J lost 3; bases outside the gene matches: 3. CDR3 region: CASSPDRVGNTIYF. CDR3 coding DNA: TGTGCCAGCAGTCCGGACAGGGTTGGAAACACCATATATTTT.

This clonotype was seen at least ten times. The V gene is TRBV12-3 or TRBV12-4, the J gene TRBJ2-2; tentative D call: TRBD1 (5 bases). This CDR3 comprises 14 residues. V lost 2 bases and J 4 bases, leaving 8 bases between the germline ends. The CDR3 loop is CASSLQGGTGELFF. Here the CDR3 DNA reads TGTGCCAGCAGTTTACAGGGCGGCACCGGGGAGCTGTTTTTT.

This chain uses TRBV6-1 with TRBJ1-1; the D gene is possibly TRBD1 (5 bases). Germline values: CDR1 MNHNS, CDR2 SASEGT. V was shortened by 6 bases and J by 1 base, with 12 bases between the two germline ends. The CDR3 spans 14 residues. The CDR3 nucleotides read TGTGCCAGCAGGGCATCGGGGGGGAACACTGAAGCTTTCTTT. It codes for CASRASGGNTEAFF.

The sample holds many counts of this clonotype. The chain couples TRBV12-3 or TRBV12-4 to TRBJ2-7, with 7 bases that match TRBD1. V trimming: 0 bases; J trimming: 2 bases; junction bases outside the gene matches: 7. The CDR3 is 16 residues long. The CDR3 nucleotides read TGTGCCAGCAGTTTAGCGTATAGGCAGGGGGCCTACGAGCAGTACTTC. Encoded protein: CASSLAYRQGAYEQYF.

The chain is built from TRBV5-5 and TRBJ1-5; D gene unclear. V shed 3 bases and J shed 5 bases, with 12 bases lying between them. There are 14 residues in the CDR3. Per germline, CDR1 SGHKS and CDR2 YYEKEE (reference sequence). CDR3 protein: CASSSDTNYQPQHF. DNA for the CDR3: TGTGCCAGCAGCTCCGACACAAACTATCAGCCCCAGCATTTT.

This chain joins TRBV7-2 and TRBJ1-1; 9 bases are shared with TRBD1. The CDR3 spans 13 residues. The junction had 4 bases not matched to a gene; V was cut back by 1 base and J by 10 bases. Germline CDR1 is SGHTA and CDR2 is FQGNSA. The CDR3 nucleotides read TGTGCCAGCAGCTTAGGCGGGACAGGGAGAGCTTTCTTT. Its protein is CASSLGGTGRAFF.